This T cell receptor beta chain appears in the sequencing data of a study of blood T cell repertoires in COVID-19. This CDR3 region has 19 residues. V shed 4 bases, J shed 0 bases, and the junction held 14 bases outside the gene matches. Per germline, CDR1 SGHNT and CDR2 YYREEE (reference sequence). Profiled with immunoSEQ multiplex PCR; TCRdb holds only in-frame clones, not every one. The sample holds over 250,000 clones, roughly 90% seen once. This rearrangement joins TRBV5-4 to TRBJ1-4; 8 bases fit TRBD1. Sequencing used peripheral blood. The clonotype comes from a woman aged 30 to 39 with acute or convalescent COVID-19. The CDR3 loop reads CASSAQTGAVGTTNEKLFF. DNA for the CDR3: TGTGCCAGCAGCGCCCAGACAGGGGCGGTGGGAACAACTAATGAAAAACTGTTTTTT.